A selection of T cell receptor beta chains follows, all from one sample in a study of vaccination and CD4 T cells after COVID-19. These receptors lack a known antigen. From the PCR reads, TCRdb called clonotypes with MiXCR, one entry per CDR3 protein. Of approximately 20,000 distinct CDR3 sequences in the sample, about 62% were seen once. Sequenced material: CD4+ T cells from blood, cultured in vitro, taken before SARS-CoV-2 vaccination. These receptor sequences come from a human donor who received a COVID-19 vaccine. The conserved cysteine and the conserved F or W are not part of the CDR3 here. A D gene is named only where the DNA matches it firmly.

J gene	V gene	D gene	CDR3 protein
TRBJ1-3	TRBV6-5	NA	ASSYSPEDYTIY
TRBJ2-3	TRBV28	NA	ASRHGSTDTQY
TRBJ1-4	TRBV30	TRBD1	AWSGRQGREKLF
TRBJ1-1	TRBV7-9	TRBD1	ASSLGGTANTEAF
TRBJ1-1	TRBV19	TRBD1	ASSAGQSPEAF
TRBJ1-2	TRBV2	NA	ASGADYGYT
TRBJ2-7	TRBV6-5	TRBD2	ASSYRGGSSSYEQY
TRBJ1-2	TRBV6-5	NA	ASSYPGDGYT
TRBJ2-3	TRBV24-1	TRBD2	ATSDLLAGGTDTQY
TRBJ1-2	TRBV7-2	NA	ASSLKVGGAGGYT
TRBJ1-2	TRBV7-8	NA	ASSLVTTGYGYT
TRBJ2-2	TRBV12-3/TRBV12-4	TRBD2	ASSLGGTGELF
TRBJ2-1	TRBV10-3	TRBD2	AISETRTSGGYNEQF
TRBJ2-1	TRBV19	NA	ASSIGRMGEQF
TRBJ2-5	TRBV19	TRBD1	ASSTSDRGYQETQY
TRBJ2-7	TRBV6-5	TRBD1	ASSSGFTGARSYEQY
TRBJ1-2	TRBV16	TRBD1	ASSPGQDYGYT
TRBJ2-2	TRBV6-1	NA	ASSPFGRANTGELF
TRBJ2-2	TRBV30	TRBD1	AWSKGQRTGELF
TRBJ2-2	TRBV18	TRBD1	ASSPPNRGYTGELF
TRBJ2-3	TRBV7-9	NA	ASSLAQEGTDTQY
TRBJ2-3	TRBV12-3/TRBV12-4	TRBD2	ASTPGRTSGGVGDTQY
TRBJ1-6	TRBV2	NA	ASSEIPGIAPLH
TRBJ1-2	TRBV6-5	TRBD1	ASSYRTGSGGYT
TRBJ1-1	TRBV4-1	NA	ASSQDQGLITF
TRBJ1-1	TRBV15	NA	ATSRAYRDVAF
TRBJ1-4	TRBV6-1	TRBD1	ASSRGGQGLEKLF
TRBJ1-6	TRBV7-8	NA	ASSPRLTASSYNSPLH
TRBJ2-3	TRBV7-9	TRBD2	ASSPGLAGDLRGTDTQY
TRBJ2-5	TRBV6-1	TRBD1	ASSRSGTGGRETQY
TRBJ2-3	TRBV7-6	NA	ASSPVGVADTQY
TRBJ1-5	TRBV19	NA	ASSRPNQPQH
TRBJ1-5	TRBV20-1	NA	SASRGSQPQH
TRBJ1-6	TRBV12-3/TRBV12-4	NA	ASSLNYSPLH
TRBJ2-7	TRBV6-5	TRBD1	ASRYRGGTYEQY
TRBJ2-1	TRBV15	NA	ATSRDGPGSYNEQF
TRBJ2-1	TRBV20-1	TRBD2	SARDREERELWDEQF
TRBJ1-5	TRBV30	TRBD1	AWSRLRDRVSNQPQH
TRBJ2-5	TRBV20-1	TRBD2	STSPGGAGETQY
TRBJ2-7	TRBV27	TRBD2	ASSLSLVGLAGGFYEQY